The next 2 T cell receptor beta chains were all read from a single sample in a study of shared clonotypes between healthy human individuals. Method: immunoSEQ multiplex PCR; TCRdb's copy keeps in-frame clones and lacks some. The repertoire holds roughly 700,000 clones, with about 74% as singletons. Sequenced input: memory CD4+ T cells sorted from blood. Subset given: CD45RA-negative fraction. The source of these receptors is a woman aged 30 to 39 in good health.

The J gene is TRBJ2-1, the V gene TRBV28; 9 nucleotides agree with TRBD1. Germline V lookup: CDR1 MDHEN, CDR2 SYDVKM. Losses at the gene ends were 4 bases for V and 9 bases for J; bases not matched to a gene: 7. CDR3 size: 14 residues. The CDR3 loop is CASSSPPGQGEQFF. In DNA form, the CDR3 reads TGTGCCAGCAGTTCGCCACCGGGACAGGGTGAGCAGTTCTTC. Variable domain in full (rest from reference TRBV28 and TRBJ2-1): DVKVTQSSRYLVKRTGEKVFLECVQDMDHENMFWYRQDPGLGLRLIYFSYDVKMKEKGDIPEGYSVSREKKERFSLILESASTNQTSMYLCASSSPPGQGEQFFGPGTRLTVL.

This chain uses TRBV28 with TRBJ2-7, with 11 bases that match TRBD1. Unmatched junction bases numbered 9, after V lost 7 bases and J lost 4 bases. Germline-derived CDR1 and CDR2 are MDHEN and SYDVKM. The length of the CDR3 is 15 residues. This CDR3 is CASISGQGAVYEQYF. CDR3 DNA: TGTGCCAGCATTTCAGGACAGGGGGCTGTATACGAGCAGTACTTC.